This TCR beta chain was found in a study of T cells in Graves' hyperthyroidism and ophthalmopathy. Findings of the study overall: Blood shared most expanded thyroid clonotypes above 0.001. Ophthalmopathy prediction by the model preceded onset by a median approximately 5.9 months.

This clonotype was observed a handful of times. Antigen unknown. RNA transcripts were the template for amplifying TCR beta CDR3 regions. RT-PCR in the first round (using the HTBI primer set) targeted the TCR CDR3. TCRdb called the multiplex PCR reads again in MiXCR, with one record for every CDR3 protein. The sample carries 450,000 to 550,000 distinct CDR3 sequences, less than 25% recorded once. Duration under 3 months, a NOSPECS grade of at least 4, and a Clinical Activity Score of at least 3 characterized the ophthalmopathy patients. Reasons for excluding patients were uncontrolled infection, other autoimmune disease, pregnancy or lactation. Germline lookup yields CDR1 DFQATT and CDR2 SNEGSKA (reference sequence). Trimming took 6 bases from V and 4 from J, leaving 10 bases between them. CDR3 length equals 11 residues.

The clonotype comes from a woman in her 30s with Graves' ophthalmopathy. Sequencing was done on a sample of blood. The chain uses TRBV20-1 and TRBJ2-7, with D perhaps matching TRBD2 (6 bases). This CDR3 is CSAPGGYEQYF. The CDR3, as DNA: TGCAGTGCACCCGGGGGTTACGAGCAGTACTTC.